This entry lists 23 T cell receptor beta chains sequenced from one sample in a study of blood T cell repertoires in COVID-19. Sequencing used immunoSEQ multiplex PCR; TCRdb keeps in-frame clones, though not all of them. The profile shows roughly 180,000 clones, around four fifths of them singletons. Sequencing was performed on PBMCs or T cells enriched from blood (not recorded which). The receptors were gathered from a woman aged 45-65 years in a cohort exposed to, infected with or recovered from COVID-19 (not recorded which).

The rearrangement uses TRBV3-1 (or the pseudogene TRBV3-2) and TRBJ2-3, with 10 positions matching TRBD2. The CDR3 is 16 amino acids. The V segment lost 1 base and the J segment 4 bases; nucleotides outside the gene matches: 5. Germline loops: CDR1 LGHDT, CDR2 YNNKEL (reference sequence). CDR3 nucleotide sequence: TGTGCCAGCAGCCAAGTTACTAGCGGGAACCCAGATACGCAGTATTTT. As protein: CASSQVTSGNPDTQYF.

The rearrangement links TRBV2 to TRBJ2-7; D perhaps matches TRBD2 (6 bases). This CDR3 has 15 residues. The germline gives CDR1 SNHLY, CDR2 FYNNEI. Trimming cost V 3 bases and J 0 bases, with 12 bases left between them. The CDR3 reads CASSEFRGSSYEQYF. The CDR3 nucleotides are TGTGCCAGCAGTGAGTTTCGGGGGAGCTCCTACGAGCAGTACTTC.

The chain carries TRBV4-2 and TRBJ1-2; 7 nucleotides align to TRBD1. V shed 0 bases and J 0 bases; nucleotides not matched to a gene: 1. Germline V gene lookup returns CDR1 LGHNA and CDR2 YNFKEQ. This CDR3 is 15 amino acids long. The CDR3 nucleotides read TGTGCCAGCAGCCAAGACGGGACAGCTAACTATGGCTACACCTTC. Its protein is CASSQDGTANYGYTF.

V gene TRBV28 combines with J gene TRBJ2-1; 7 bases fit TRBD2. Per germline, CDR1 MDHEN and CDR2 SYDVKM. With 9 bases clipped from V and 3 bases from J, the junction kept 8 bases outside the gene matches. This CDR3 is built from 14 residues. The DNA of the CDR3 is TGTGCCAGTAAGCCGGGACTAAACTACAATGAGCAGTTCTTC. This encodes CASKPGLNYNEQFF.

CDR3 bases: TGCGCCAGAACCACACGAGGGACAGGGGTTCAGCCCCAGCATTTT. The encoded protein is CARTTRGTGVQPQHF. The genes are TRBV10-1 and TRBJ1-5; 10 bases map to TRBD1. Germline lookup yields CDR1 WNHNN and CDR2 SYGVQD (reference sequence). The CDR3 is 15 residues long. Unmatched junction bases numbered 11, after V lost 9 bases and J lost 6 bases.

The chain couples TRBV7-6 to TRBJ2-2; D possibly corresponds to TRBD2 (6 bases). The V end was cut by 1 base, the J end by 3 bases, with 15 bases between. The CDR3 runs 17 residues. Germline V lookup: CDR1 SGHVS, CDR2 FNYEAQ. The CDR3 protein is CASSLVEAGMDTGELFF. As DNA, the CDR3 is TGTGCCAGCAGCTTAGTCGAGGCGGGGATGGACACCGGGGAGCTGTTTTTT.

This clone is medium-sized in the sample. V usage is TRBV6-2 or TRBV6-3 and J usage is TRBJ1-5; the D gene is possibly TRBD1 (5 bases). Germline CDR1 reads MNHEY; CDR2 reads SVGEGT. There are 14 residues in the CDR3. Between the trimmed V and J ends, which lost 3 bases and 6 bases, there was a span of 12 bases. CDR3 region: CASSYAGGGQPQHF. The DNA of the CDR3 is TGTGCCAGCAGTTATGCAGGCGGGGGTCAGCCCCAGCATTTT.

CDR3: CATSDLIRVNEQFF. CDR3 bases: TGTGCCACCAGTGATTTGATCCGGGTCAATGAGCAGTTCTTC. This sequence joins TRBV24-1 and TRBJ2-1; D gene unclear. Germline CDR1 and CDR2: KGHDR and SFDVKD. CDR3 length: 14 amino acids. V shed 0 bases and J shed 6 bases, with 8 bases lying between them.

The chain links TRBV20-1 to TRBJ2-5; D remains ambiguous. In germline, CDR1 is DFQATT, CDR2 SNEGSKA (reference sequence). The germline V and J ends were trimmed by 3 bases and 3 bases, with 8 bases remaining between them. The CDR3 totals 12 residues. CDR3 region: CSASLGKETQYF. The CDR3 nucleotides are TGCAGTGCTAGTCTAGGTAAAGAGACCCAGTACTTC.

This clone was found once. The chain is built from TRBV7-9 and TRBJ2-3; D perhaps matches TRBD1 (5 bases). CDR1 and CDR2 from the germline V gene are SEHNR and FQNEAQ (reference sequence). This CDR3 is 15 amino acids long. Trimming left V 1 base short and J 2 bases short, with 10 bases between. The CDR3 loop is CASSLVSGNTDTQYF. DNA for the CDR3: TGTGCCAGCAGCTTAGTTTCAGGGAACACAGATACGCAGTATTTT.

J is TRBJ2-7 and V is TRBV11-2; the D gene is possibly TRBD1 (6 bases). Germline CDR1 SGHAT, CDR2 FQNNGV. The V and J ends lost 1 base and 1 base respectively, with 14 bases between them. CDR3 length: 16 amino acids. CDR3 sequence: CASSLAPGVPSYEQYF. DNA of the CDR3: TGTGCCAGCAGCTTAGCCCCAGGGGTTCCTTCCTACGAGCAGTACTTC. The variable domain in full, completed from reference TRBV11-2 and TRBJ2-7, reads EAGVAQSPRYKIIEKRQSVAFWCNPISGHATLYWYQQILGQGPKLLIQFQNNGVVDDSQLPKDRFSAERLKGVDSTLKIQPAKLEDSAVYLCASSLAPGVPSYEQYFGPGTRLTVT.

The chain recombines TRBV2 with TRBJ2-7; D is undetermined. V was trimmed by 5 bases and J by 2 bases, leaving 7 bases between them. This CDR3 has 12 amino acids. Germline CDR1 is SNHLY and CDR2 is FYNNEI. Here the CDR3 reads CASSRDTYEQYF. The CDR3 region has the DNA TGTGCCAGCAGTCGTGACACCTACGAGCAGTACTTC. Based on the CDR3 plus reference TRBV2 and TRBJ2-7, the full variable domain is EPEVTQTPSHQVTQMGQEVILRCVPISNHLYFYWYRQILGQKVEFLVSFYNNEISEKSEIFDDQFSVERPDGSNFTLKIRSTKLEDSAMYFCASSRDTYEQYFGPGTRLTVT.

This chain uses TRBV28 with TRBJ2-1; 7 bases match TRBD2. The CDR3 is 14 amino acids. The V gene's germline CDR1 is MDHEN and CDR2 SYDVKM. V trimming: 3 bases; J trimming: 9 bases; junction bases outside the gene matches: 8. The DNA of the CDR3 is TGTGCCAGCAGTTTGGTGTCTCAGCGGGGTGAGCAGTTCTTC. This encodes CASSLVSQRGEQFF.

This clone was detected a few times. V usage is TRBV4-3 and J usage is TRBJ1-2; a weak D match, TRBD1 (6 bases). The germline gives CDR1 LGHNA, CDR2 YSLEER. The CDR3 runs 15 residues. V was clipped by 0 bases and J by 4 bases, with 12 bases between them. CDR3 protein: CASSQDYRVAYGYTF. For the CDR3, the DNA is TGCGCCAGCAGCCAAGATTACAGGGTGGCCTATGGCTACACCTTC.

V gene TRBV28 combines with J gene TRBJ2-2; D might be TRBD2 (6 bases). CDR1 and CDR2 from the germline V gene are MDHEN and SYDVKM. This CDR3 spans 19 amino acids. V lost 3 bases and J 1 base, leaving 21 bases between the germline ends. The CDR3 region is CASSFWPNGRDENTGELFF. The CDR3 DNA sequence: TGTGCCAGCAGTTTTTGGCCTAACGGGCGGGATGAGAACACCGGGGAGCTGTTTTTT.

This sequence joins TRBV12-3 or TRBV12-4 and TRBJ1-2, with a possible D match to TRBD1 (5 bases). The CDR3 contains 13 residues. The V end was cut by 3 bases, the J end by 5 bases, with 10 bases between. The CDR3, as DNA: TGTGCCAGCAGTTTTTTCAGGGTTTATGGCTACACCTTC. Its protein product is CASSFFRVYGYTF.

The chain carries TRBV2 and TRBJ2-7; D possibly uses TRBD1 or TRBD2 (6 bases each). Germline CDR1 is SNHLY and CDR2 is FYNNEI. The CDR3 has 13 amino acids. V gave up 5 bases and J gave up 7 bases, with 15 bases separating them. The CDR3 DNA reads TGTGCCAGCAGTAAAGGAGGGGGTCGGGAGCAGTACTTC. Translated: CASSKGGGREQYF.

Concerning this clone: Other DNA sequences in this sample translate to the same CDR3. This sequence joins TRBV28 and TRBJ2-3, with 12 bases matching TRBD2. With 5 bases clipped from V and 6 bases from J, the junction kept 3 bases outside the gene matches. CDR1 is MDHEN, CDR2 SYDVKM, per germline. This CDR3 contains 14 residues. The CDR3 DNA reads as TGTGCCAGCAGTCTAGCGGGAGGGCCGGATACGCAGTATTTT. This gives the protein CASSLAGGPDTQYF. The full variable domain, rest sourced from reference TRBV28 and TRBJ2-3, is DVKVTQSSRYLVKRTGEKVFLECVQDMDHENMFWYRQDPGLGLRLIYFSYDVKMKEKGDIPEGYSVSREKKERFSLILESASTNQTSMYLCASSLAGGPDTQYFGPGTRLTVL.

The chain has TRBV15 and TRBJ1-5; 11 bases are a match to TRBD1. V was clipped by 7 bases and J by 7 bases; unmatched bases: 9. The CDR3 covers 15 residues. CDR1 is LNHNV, CDR2 YYDKDF, per germline (reference sequence). CDR3 loop: CATKPGQGVEQPQHF. The DNA of the CDR3 is TGTGCCACCAAACCGGGACAGGGGGTTGAGCAGCCCCAGCATTTT.

The gene calls are TRBV27 and TRBJ2-2; a possible D gene is TRBD1 (6 bases). Germline CDR1 reads MNHEY; CDR2 reads SMNVEV (reference sequence). This CDR3 is 15 amino acids long. V lost 7 bases and J lost 5, with 17 bases in between. The CDR3 nucleotides are TGTGCCAGCACCCCTCTCCAGGGGATTACCGGGGAGCTGTTTTTT. Protein sequence: CASTPLQGITGELFF.

V gene TRBV5-3 combines with J gene TRBJ1-4, with D maybe TRBD1 (6 bases). TRBV5-3 is assigned to the ORF class and has an uncertain function. There are 19 residues in the CDR3. V dropped 2 bases and J dropped 0 bases, with 20 bases sitting between them. The CDR3 DNA follows: TGTGCCAGAAGCTTTTCAGGGCCGCGACAGGCCGCAACTAATGAAAAACTGTTTTTT. Translated, it gives CARSFSGPRQAATNEKLFF.

The chain uses TRBV11-3 and TRBJ2-7; 7 positions match TRBD1. The junction had 5 bases not matched to a gene; V was cut back by 5 bases and J by 1 base. Looked up from germline, CDR1 is SGHNT and CDR2 is YENEEA. The CDR3 has 14 residues. CDR3 sequence reads: CASSPGQSSYEQYF. The CDR3 DNA follows: TGTGCCAGCAGCCCGGGACAGTCTTCCTACGAGCAGTACTTC.

The chain combines TRBV7-2 with TRBJ1-2; no reliable D call. The CDR3 extends over 13 amino acids. Germline lookup yields CDR1 SGHTA and CDR2 FQGNSA. V lost 4 bases to trimming and J lost 2 bases, with 8 bases between them. The CDR3 sequence: CASSSPLNYGYTF. CDR3 sequence (DNA): TGTGCCAGCAGCTCCCCCCTGAACTATGGCTACACCTTC.